Listed below are T cell receptor beta chains from one sample, sequenced in a study of T cell changes during pregnancy in multiple sclerosis. Profiling relied on immunoSEQ multiplex PCR, and the TCRdb table lists in-frame clones only, not all of them. The sample comprises about 93,000 clones, approximately 90% of which are singletons, and 0.85% to 0.95% rests with the top ten. Sequenced material: peripheral blood, taken before pregnancy. These receptors all come from a female donor with multiple sclerosis, enrolled in a pregnancy study. Both conserved end residues are part of each CDR3. D genes are given only for firm matches.

d_call | v_call | cdr3_length | cdr3_aa
NA | TRBV5-1 | 14 | CASSPGGRQETQYF
TRBD1 | TRBV7-8 | 14 | CASSLDRDAYGYTF
NA | TRBV30 | 14 | CAWRWETSGQTQYF
NA | TRBV14 | 13 | CASSHGGPQGYTF
NA | TRBV12-5 | 18 | CASGSVPSVPSRGYGYTF
NA | TRBV5-1 | 15 | CASSLEVGLGQPQHF
NA | TRBV6-1 | 16 | CASSEERDLAPRPQHF
TRBD1 | TRBV6-1 | 15 | CASSDRDRSTDTQYF
TRBD1 | TRBV5-1 | 16 | CASSLEGQGIYNEQFF
NA | TRBV2 | 13 | CASSDRWTDTQYF
TRBD2 | TRBV5-4 | 15 | CASSGGLAGAYEQYF
TRBD1 | TRBV6-5 | 15 | CASRFNRGRGTEAFF
TRBD1 | TRBV7-9 | 15 | CASSLKDRGNYEQYF
NA | TRBV6-1 | 12 | CASSDVNQPQHF
TRBD1 | TRBV12-5 | 15 | CASGLRTGQGGELFF
NA | TRBV2 | 11 | CASSQGEKLFF
TRBD1 | TRBV5-1 | 16 | CASSFTDRGRNYGYTF
NA | TRBV18 | 15 | CASSPGTVRGYEQYF
NA | TRBV6-1 | 12 | CASGQGWDGYTF
TRBD2 | TRBV9 | 14 | CASSELASDNEQFF
TRBD1 | TRBV7-9 | 15 | CASSQGGQQAYGYTF
NA | TRBV7-9 | 14 | CASSNSARNEKLFF
TRBD1 | TRBV10-3 | 17 | CAISGLRQGAPWPEAFF
NA | TRBV30 | 13 | CAWSVAASDTQYF
NA | TRBV11-2 | 15 | CASSLGGWSSYEQYF
NA | TRBV27 | 15 | CASRDRNSGANVLTF
TRBD1 | TRBV10-1 | 16 | CASSPPPGQGTDTQYF
NA | TRBV6-5 | 14 | CASSYSGANTEAFF
TRBD1 | TRBV7-2 | 15 | CASSSGQAVGYEQYF
TRBD1 | TRBV6-4 | 13 | CASSDRAGGGYTF
TRBD1 | TRBV4-2 | 14 | CASSLQGAGQPQHF
TRBD1 | TRBV18 | 17 | CASSRAQSRTGGGEAFF
NA | TRBV6-1 | 15 | CASSERRGRDTEAFF
TRBD1 | TRBV5-4 | 16 | CASSLVGQGRGGELFF
NA | TRBV6-5 | 12 | CASSNDFYGYTF
TRBD1 | TRBV19 | 14 | CASSPRDREEKLFF
NA | TRBV19 | 15 | CASSNVGLLNTEAFF
TRBD1 | TRBV7-9 | 17 | CASSLVPQGASGNTIYF
TRBD2 | TRBV9 | 19 | CASSVRFSGGTSGANVLTF
NA | TRBV4-1 | 18 | CASSQALRAAGVYYGYTF
TRBD1 | TRBV29-1 | 13 | CSVARTGQETQYF
TRBD2 | TRBV27 | 15 | CASSLPAGGTNEQFF
TRBD2 | TRBV19 | 12 | CASSLGLAEQYF
TRBD1 | TRBV7-7 | 15 | CASSMGQGRLETQYF
TRBD1 | TRBV7-9 | 19 | CASSSRTGGDVSSYNEQFF
NA | TRBV7-9 | 14 | CASSFEGFDQPQHF
NA | TRBV7-3 | 15 | CASSQTGGAGETQYF
NA | TRBV30 | 11 | CAWSVSYEQYF
NA | TRBV5-1 | 15 | CASSLVSSPQETQYF
TRBD1 | TRBV29-1 | 14 | CSALPGQGINTQYF
NA | TRBV4-1 | 17 | CASSHRETPFSGNTIYF